This T cell receptor beta chain appears in the sequencing data of a study of HIV-infected patients and healthy controls. About 500 ng RNA was reverse transcribed with alpha and beta constant-region primers. Each of the alpha and beta chains got its own library through chain-specific third strand synthesis with indices. From the 5' RACE reads, TCRdb called clonotypes with MiXCR, one entry per CDR3 protein. The sample has around 8,600 distinct CDR3 sequences, about 7% seen once. This clonotype has only a few counts. The library was prepared for alpha chains; this beta chain is a stray read, so its frequency means little. Antiretroviral therapy had run roughly three months, about 14 weeks, before follow-up blood collection. Whole blood was used without fractionation, so all unsorted peripheral T cells were included. Germline CDR1 reads SEHNR; CDR2 reads FQNEAQ (reference sequence). The CDR3 totals 14 residues. Trimming removed 4 bases from V and 6 bases from J; junction bases left unmatched: 4.

The gene calls are TRBV7-9 and TRBJ2-2; 8 bases align to TRBD2. The sample was blood, taken during antiretroviral therapy. The receptor comes from an adult with HIV infection. This CDR3 reads CASSSGLAPGELFF. The CDR3 bases are TGTGCCAGCAGCTCCGGACTAGCCCCCGGGGAGCTGTTTTTT.